The T cell receptor beta chain described here comes from a study of OX40 agonist ivuxolimab in advanced cancers. Produced via immunoSEQ multiplex PCR; TCRdb's table is partial and in-frame only. Among about 54,000 clones, approximately 89% were seen once, and the ten largest hold roughly an eighth. The clonotype was recovered from an adult with an advanced solid tumor such as melanoma, head and neck, liver or kidney cancer. The sample in question was CD4+ or CD8+ T cells sorted from blood, obtained in a trial of the OX40 agonist ivuxolimab.

DNA for the CDR3: TGCGCCAGCAGCCGTCCCCTAGCGGGGGGTTATCAAGAGACCCAGTACTTC. The encoded protein is CASSRPLAGGYQETQYF. The chain links TRBV5-1 to TRBJ2-5; TRBD2 aligns across 11 bases. The CDR3 is 17 amino acids. After removal of 4 bases from V and 2 bases from J, the junction contained 10 bases not matched to a gene. Germline-derived CDR1 and CDR2 are SGHRS and YFSETQ. Drawing the rest from reference TRBV5-1 and TRBJ2-5, the complete variable domain is KAGVTQTPRYLIKTRGQQVTLSCSPISGHRSVSWYQQTPGQGLQFLFEYFSETQRNKGNFPGRFSGRQFSNSRSEMNVSTLELGDSALYLCASSRPLAGGYQETQYFGPGTRLLVL.